The clone carrying this T cell receptor beta chain has just one count. Antigen specificity is unknown. This sample is drawn from a study of shared clonotypes between healthy human individuals. Study-wide findings and caveats: The study generally estimated greater richness for naive than memory subsets. In a few donors, about 5% of naive CD4 clonotypes appeared in common. Relative to their counterparts shared across all four donors, non-shared clonotypes exhibited diminished generation probabilities.

The method was immunoSEQ multiplex PCR; TCRdb's version includes in-frame clones alone and lacks a portion of them. The data hold over a million clones, with 96% observed a single time. Germline V gene data show CDR1 as MNHEY and CDR2 as SVGAGI. This CDR3 is built from 13 residues. V was trimmed by 8 bases and J by 4 bases, leaving 15 bases between them. Everyone who donated was a Caucasian adult who lived in Nashville, Tennessee. The chain combines TRBV6-5 with TRBJ2-7, with D perhaps TRBD1 (6 bases). The origin of this receptor is a man aged 25 to 40 in good health. The source material was naive CD4+ T cells sorted from blood. This sample's subset: CD45RA+ positively selected. This CDR3 reads CASGRGQLYEQYF. The CDR3 region has the DNA TGTGCCAGCGGTCGGGGACAACTTTACGAGCAGTACTTC.